The rows below give T cell receptor beta chains drawn from one sample of a study of blood T cells in healthy people across ages. MiXCR was run by TCRdb on the 5' RACE reads, yielding one entry per CDR3 protein. In the table there are roughly 2 million distinct CDR3 sequences, around 50% of which are singletons. Sequenced material: blood. Every receptor here comes from a woman between 40 and 55 years old in good health. The CDR3 runs from the conserved cysteine through the conserved F or W. The D gene is left open where the match is weak. A clone size is listed for some rows: how often the clone was seen (once, few, many), or a class if it is expanded.

v_call	clone_size	d_call	j_call	cdr3_aa	cdr3_nt
TRBV6-2/TRBV6-3	-	-	TRBJ2-5	CASILSRGHLEETQYF	TGTGCCAGCATCCTATCGAGGGGCCACCTTGAAGAGACCCAGTACTTC
TRBV4-1	few	-	TRBJ2-3	CASSQDLKTSTDTQYF	TGCGCCAGCAGCCAAGACTTGAAAACTAGCACAGATACGCAGTATTTT
TRBV5-5	-	-	TRBJ1-1	CASSLAVLVYEAFF	TGTGCCAGCAGCTTGGCAGTGTTGGTTTACGAAGCTTTCTTT
TRBV29-1	-	-	TRBJ2-5	CSVVAWETQYF	TGCAGCGTTGTGGCTTGGGAGACCCAGTACTTC
TRBV5-1	-	-	TRBJ2-4	CASSQTEIVSKNIQYF	TGCGCCAGCAGCCAAACAGAGATAGTTTCCAAAAACATTCAGTACTTC
TRBV15	few	-	TRBJ2-5	CATSLGFNQETQYF	TGTGCCACCAGCCTCGGGTTTAACCAAGAGACCCAGTACTTC
TRBV6-2/TRBV6-3	few	-	TRBJ2-6	CASSSRSGAYSGANVLTF	TGTGCCAGCAGTTCCAGGTCTGGCGCCTACTCTGGGGCCAACGTCCTGACTTTC
TRBV10-3	-	-	TRBJ1-4	CAISEGKIGQQLFF	TGTGCCATCAGTGAGGGAAAGATAGGACAGCAACTGTTTTTT
TRBV29-1	-	-	TRBJ1-2	CSVDVGYRGYTF	TGCAGCGTTGATGTAGGGTACCGCGGCTACACCTTC
TRBV29-1	-	TRBD2	TRBJ2-5	CSVVELAGYQETQYF	TGCAGCGTCGTGGAACTAGCGGGGTACCAAGAGACCCAGTACTTC
TRBV11-2	-	-	TRBJ2-6	CASSAISIRDSQFGSGANVLTF	TGTGCCAGCAGCGCCATTTCAATCCGGGACTCCCAATTCGGCTCTGGGGCCAACGTCCTGACTTTC
TRBV12-3/TRBV12-4	-	TRBD2	TRBJ2-1	CASSSNLRPSGGYYNEQFF	TGTGCCAGCAGTTCAAATTTGCGGCCTAGCGGGGGGTACTACAATGAGCAGTTCTTC
TRBV29-1	-	-	TRBJ2-5	CSVVFRGETQYF	TGCAGCGTTGTTTTCCGGGGAGAGACCCAGTACTTC
TRBV6-6	-	-	TRBJ1-6	CASSYSSTYNSPLHF	TGTGCCAGCAGTTACTCGTCCACCTATAATTCACCCCTCCACTTT
TRBV20-1	many	-	TRBJ2-3	CSAKRGRSTDTQYF	TGCAGTGCTAAACGGGGGCGAAGCACAGATACGCAGTATTTT
TRBV13	-	TRBD2	TRBJ2-7	CASSLKVSGGAHHEQYF	TGTGCCAGCAGCTTAAAGGTTAGCGGGGGGGCCCACCACGAGCAGTACTTC
TRBV4-2	-	TRBD1	TRBJ1-2	CASSQNPTGGIYGYTF	TGTGCCAGCAGCCAGAACCCGACAGGGGGCATCTATGGCTACACCTTC
TRBV5-1	few	-	TRBJ2-5	CASRDTPQETQYF	TGCGCCAGCAGGGACACTCCCCAAGAGACCCAGTACTTC
TRBV14	once	TRBD2	TRBJ2-1	CASSQDEYLADNEQFF	TGTGCCAGCAGCCAAGATGAGTACCTAGCGGACAATGAGCAGTTCTTC
TRBV5-1	-	TRBD1	TRBJ2-7	CASSLAALGVTGKNEQYF	TGCGCCAGCAGCTTGGCCGCCCTAGGTGTGACAGGGAAAAATGAGCAGTACTTC
TRBV12-3/TRBV12-4	-	-	TRBJ2-3	CASSLTVPPVTQYF	TGTGCCAGCAGTTTGACAGTTCCCCCCGTTACGCAGTATTTT
TRBV24-1	few	TRBD1	TRBJ2-3	CATSMTGGSTDTQYF	TGTGCCACCAGTATGACAGGGGGGAGCACAGATACGCAGTATTTT
TRBV4-1	-	-	TRBJ1-2	CASSQGLQIGYTF	TGCGCCAGCAGCCAAGGGTTACAAATTGGCTACACCTTC
TRBV28	few	TRBD2	TRBJ2-1	CASSLMTGGQFF	TGTGCCAGCAGTTTAATGACGGGGGGGCAGTTCTTC
TRBV7-9	few	-	TRBJ1-6	CASSLRQVGVNSPLHF	TGTGCCAGCAGCTTACGGCAGGTTGGGGTGAATTCACCCCTCCACTTT
TRBV7-9	-	TRBD2	TRBJ2-5	CASRTGTRGETQYF	TGTGCCAGCAGGACCGGGACTAGAGGAGAGACCCAGTACTTC